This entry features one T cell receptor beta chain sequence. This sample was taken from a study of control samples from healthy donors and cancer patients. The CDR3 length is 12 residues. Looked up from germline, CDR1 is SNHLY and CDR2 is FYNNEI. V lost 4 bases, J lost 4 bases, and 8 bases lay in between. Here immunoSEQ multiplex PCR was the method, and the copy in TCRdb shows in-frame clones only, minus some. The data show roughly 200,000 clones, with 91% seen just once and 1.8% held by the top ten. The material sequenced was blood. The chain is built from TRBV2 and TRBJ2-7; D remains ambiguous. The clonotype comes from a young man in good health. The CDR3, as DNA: TGTGCCAGCAGTGTGAACGGATACGAGCAGTACTTC. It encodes CASSVNGYEQYF.